This T cell receptor (beta chain) was profiled in a study of blood T cells in healthy people across ages. The study, taken as a whole, reports: Older age went with lower TCR beta diversity per million T cells, in a roughly linear way.

Through a sample-barcoded 5' primer and a J-beta primer mix, a second PCR was run for about 6 to 11 cycles. TCRdb itself ran the 5' RACE reads through MiXCR, one entry per CDR3 protein. This sample has over a million distinct CDR3 sequences, with roughly 45% found just once. The CDR3 sequence is 15 residues long. V dropped 7 bases and J dropped 0 bases, with 16 bases sitting between them. Concerning this clonotype: The antigen is unknown.

The receptor's source is a woman under 30 in good health. Sequencing was performed on blood. The V gene is TRBV12-3 or TRBV12-4, the J gene TRBJ2-7; D not resolved. The CDR3 loop is CASTRTSDGSYEQYF. The CDR3, as DNA: TGTGCCAGCACCCGAACTTCCGACGGCTCCTACGAGCAGTACTTC.